This T cell receptor beta chain was recorded in a study of PD-1 blockade in classical Hodgkin lymphoma. The V gene's germline CDR1 is DFQATT and CDR2 SNEGSKA (reference sequence). This CDR3 comprises 11 residues. Trimming cost V 4 bases and J 2 bases, with 5 bases left between them. Relapse was seen in all patients after autologous stem cell transplantation, and brentuximab vedotin exposure was variable. Complete response, partial response or progressive disease was each patient's best response. Repertoires were generated with immunoSEQ multiplex PCR, while TCRdb's copy carries only in-frame clones and drops some. The sample lists about 40,000 clones; about nine tenths were seen once.

This clonotype was obtained from a human donor with classical Hodgkin lymphoma. This chain joins TRBV20-1 and TRBJ1-2; no clear D gene. The sequences come from peripheral blood mononuclear cells (PBMCs), collected at baseline. CDR3 sequence: CSAIENYGYTF. The CDR3 DNA reads as TGCAGTGCTATAGAAAACTATGGCTACACCTTC.